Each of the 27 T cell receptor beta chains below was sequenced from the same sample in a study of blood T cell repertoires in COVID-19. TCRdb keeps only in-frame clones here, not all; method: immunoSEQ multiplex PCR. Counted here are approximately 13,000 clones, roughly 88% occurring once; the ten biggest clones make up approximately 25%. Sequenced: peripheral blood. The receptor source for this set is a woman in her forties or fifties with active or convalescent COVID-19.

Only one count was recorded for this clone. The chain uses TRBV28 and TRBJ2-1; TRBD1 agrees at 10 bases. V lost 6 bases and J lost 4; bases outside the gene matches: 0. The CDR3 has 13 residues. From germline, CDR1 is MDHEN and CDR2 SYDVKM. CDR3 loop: CASRGQGYNEQFF. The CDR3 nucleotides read TGTGCCAGCAGGGGACAGGGGTACAATGAGCAGTTCTTC.

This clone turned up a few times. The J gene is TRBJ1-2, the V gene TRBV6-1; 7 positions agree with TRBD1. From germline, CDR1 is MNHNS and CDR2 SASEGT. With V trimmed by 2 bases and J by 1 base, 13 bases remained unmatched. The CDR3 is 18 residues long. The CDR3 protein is CASSEPQETGIYNYGYTF. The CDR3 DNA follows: TGTGCCAGCAGTGAACCTCAAGAGACAGGGATTTATAACTATGGCTACACCTTC.

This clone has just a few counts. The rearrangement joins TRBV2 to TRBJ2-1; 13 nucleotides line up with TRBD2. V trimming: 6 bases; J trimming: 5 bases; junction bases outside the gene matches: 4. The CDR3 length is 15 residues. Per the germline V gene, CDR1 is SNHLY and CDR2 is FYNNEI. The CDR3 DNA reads TGTGCCAGCAGGGAGACTAGCGGGAGGAACAATGAGCAGTTCTTC. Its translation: CASRETSGRNNEQFF.

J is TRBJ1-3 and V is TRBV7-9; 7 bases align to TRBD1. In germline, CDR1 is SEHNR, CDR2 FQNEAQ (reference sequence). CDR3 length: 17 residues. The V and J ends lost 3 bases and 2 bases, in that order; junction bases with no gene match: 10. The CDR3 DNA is TGTGCCAGCAGCTTGGGAAGGGGGCGTCGGGCTGGAAACACCATATATTTT. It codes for CASSLGRGRRAGNTIYF. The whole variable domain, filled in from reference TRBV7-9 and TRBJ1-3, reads DTGVSQNPRHKITKRGQNVTFRCDPISEHNRLYWYRQTLGQGPEFLTYFQNEAQLEKSRLLSDRFSAERPKGSFSTLEIQRTEQGDSAMYLCASSLGRGRRAGNTIYFGEGSWLTVV.

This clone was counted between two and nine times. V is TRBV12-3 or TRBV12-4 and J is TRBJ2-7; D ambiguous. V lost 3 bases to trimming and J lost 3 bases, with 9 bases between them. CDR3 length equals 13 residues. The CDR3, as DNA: TGTGCCAGCAGTTTGAGAGTTAGCTACGAGCAGTACTTC. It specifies CASSLRVSYEQYF.

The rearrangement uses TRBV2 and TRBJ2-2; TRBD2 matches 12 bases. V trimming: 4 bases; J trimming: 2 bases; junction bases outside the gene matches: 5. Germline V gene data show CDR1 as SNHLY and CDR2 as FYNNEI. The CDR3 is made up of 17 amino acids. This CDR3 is CASSAPSGRVNTGELFF. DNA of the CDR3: TGTGCCAGCAGTGCGCCTAGCGGGAGGGTTAACACCGGGGAGCTGTTTTTT.

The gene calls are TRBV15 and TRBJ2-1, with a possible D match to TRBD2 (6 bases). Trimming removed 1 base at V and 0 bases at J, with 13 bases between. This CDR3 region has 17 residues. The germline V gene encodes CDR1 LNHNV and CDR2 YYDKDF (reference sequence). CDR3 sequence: CATSRVASDPSYNEQFF. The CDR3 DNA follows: TGTGCCACCAGCAGAGTGGCTAGCGACCCCTCCTACAATGAGCAGTTCTTC.

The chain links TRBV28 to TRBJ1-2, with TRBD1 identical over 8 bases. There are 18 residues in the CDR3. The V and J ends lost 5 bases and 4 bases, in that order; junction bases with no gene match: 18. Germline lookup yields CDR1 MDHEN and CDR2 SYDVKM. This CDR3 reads CASSQDRAMSHLSYGYTF. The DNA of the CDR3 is TGTGCCAGCAGTCAGGACAGGGCTATGTCTCATCTATCCTATGGCTACACCTTC.

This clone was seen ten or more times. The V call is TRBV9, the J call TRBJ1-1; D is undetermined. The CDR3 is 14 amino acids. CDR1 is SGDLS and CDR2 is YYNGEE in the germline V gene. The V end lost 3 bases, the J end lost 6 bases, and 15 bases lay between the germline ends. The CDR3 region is CASSGDPGSAEAFF. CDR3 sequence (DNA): TGTGCCAGCAGCGGAGACCCCGGGTCGGCTGAAGCTTTCTTT.

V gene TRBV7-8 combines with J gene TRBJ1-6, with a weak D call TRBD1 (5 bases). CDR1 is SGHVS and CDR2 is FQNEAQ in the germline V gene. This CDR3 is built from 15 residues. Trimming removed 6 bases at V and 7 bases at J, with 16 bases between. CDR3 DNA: TGTGCCAGCAGGGGCACCGGGACTATGAATTCACCCCTCCACTTT. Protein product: CASRGTGTMNSPLHF.

The CDR3, as DNA: TGCAGCGACCTGTCAGGGGGTCCCTATGGCTACACCTTC. This translates into CSDLSGGPYGYTF. The rearrangement uses TRBV29-1 and TRBJ1-2; 7 positions agree with TRBD1. Germline-derived CDR1 and CDR2 are SQVTM and ANQGSEA. The trim removed 7 bases at V and 4 bases at J, leaving 9 bases unmatched. This CDR3 contains 13 residues.

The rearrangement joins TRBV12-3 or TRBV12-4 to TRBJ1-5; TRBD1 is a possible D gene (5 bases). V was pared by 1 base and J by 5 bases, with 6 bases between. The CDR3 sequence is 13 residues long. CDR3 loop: CASSLGGDQPQHF. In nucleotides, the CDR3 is TGTGCCAGCAGTTTAGGGGGGGATCAGCCCCAGCATTTT.

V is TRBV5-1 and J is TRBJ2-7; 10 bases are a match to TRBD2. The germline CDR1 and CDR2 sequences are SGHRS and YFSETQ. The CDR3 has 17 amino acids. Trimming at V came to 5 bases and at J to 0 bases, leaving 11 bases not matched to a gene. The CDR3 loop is CASRPLSGGAHSYEQYF. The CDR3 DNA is TGCGCCAGCAGGCCCCTAAGCGGGGGGGCTCACTCCTACGAGCAGTACTTC.

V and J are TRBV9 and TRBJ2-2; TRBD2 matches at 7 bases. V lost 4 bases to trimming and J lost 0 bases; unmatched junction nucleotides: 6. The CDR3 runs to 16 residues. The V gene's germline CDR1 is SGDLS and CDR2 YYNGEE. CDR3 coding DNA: TGTGCCAGCAGCCCCGATGGGGGGGCGAACACCGGGGAGCTGTTTTTT. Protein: CASSPDGGANTGELFF.

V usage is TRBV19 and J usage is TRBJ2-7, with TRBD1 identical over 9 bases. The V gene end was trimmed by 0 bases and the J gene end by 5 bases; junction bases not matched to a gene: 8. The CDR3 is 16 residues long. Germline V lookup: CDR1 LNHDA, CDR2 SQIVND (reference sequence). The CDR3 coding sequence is TGTGCCAGTAGTATAGACTTCACAGGGGGCAAGCACGAGCAGTACTTC. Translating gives CASSIDFTGGKHEQYF.

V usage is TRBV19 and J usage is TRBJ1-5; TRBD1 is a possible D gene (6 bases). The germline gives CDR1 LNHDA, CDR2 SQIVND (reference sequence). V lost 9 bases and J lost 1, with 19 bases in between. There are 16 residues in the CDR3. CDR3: CASRGLGGTSNQPQHF. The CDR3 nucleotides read TGTGCCAGCAGAGGACTAGGGGGGACAAGCAATCAGCCCCAGCATTTT.

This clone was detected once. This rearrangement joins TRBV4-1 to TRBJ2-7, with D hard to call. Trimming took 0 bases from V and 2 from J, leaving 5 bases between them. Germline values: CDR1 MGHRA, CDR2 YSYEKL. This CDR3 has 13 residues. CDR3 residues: CASSQDFTYEQYF. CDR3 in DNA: TGCGCCAGCAGCCAAGATTTCACCTACGAGCAGTACTTC.

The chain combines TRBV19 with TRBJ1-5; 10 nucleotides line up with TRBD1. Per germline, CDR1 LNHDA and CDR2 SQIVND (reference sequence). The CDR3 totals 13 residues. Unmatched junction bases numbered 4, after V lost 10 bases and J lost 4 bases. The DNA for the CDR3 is TGTGCCATCGGGACAGGGGTAAATCAGCCCCAGCATTTT. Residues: CAIGTGVNQPQHF.

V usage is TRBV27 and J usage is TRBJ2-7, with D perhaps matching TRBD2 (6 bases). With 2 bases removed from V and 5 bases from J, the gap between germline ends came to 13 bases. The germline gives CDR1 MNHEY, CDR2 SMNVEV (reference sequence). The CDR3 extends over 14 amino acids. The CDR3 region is CASSLGTRVNEQYF. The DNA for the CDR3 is TGTGCCAGCAGTTTAGGGACTCGGGTGAACGAGCAGTACTTC.

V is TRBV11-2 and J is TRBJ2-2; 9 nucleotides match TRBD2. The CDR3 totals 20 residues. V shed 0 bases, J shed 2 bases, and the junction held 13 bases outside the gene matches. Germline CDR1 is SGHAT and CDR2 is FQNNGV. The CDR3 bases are TGTGCCAGCAGCTTAGATAGGTCTAGCGGGGAAGTTGCAAACACCGGGGAGCTGTTTTTT. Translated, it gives CASSLDRSSGEVANTGELFF.

Written as DNA, the CDR3 is TGCGCCAGCAGCTTGGTCAGGGGAGAGGGGGAGACCCAGTACTTC. This sequence encodes CASSLVRGEGETQYF. The V and J genes are TRBV5-1 and TRBJ2-5; perhaps TRBD1 as D (6 bases). CDR1 SGHRS and CDR2 YFSETQ come from the germline V gene. The ends were cut back, 0 bases at V and 5 bases at J, with 14 bases in the middle. The CDR3 runs 15 residues.

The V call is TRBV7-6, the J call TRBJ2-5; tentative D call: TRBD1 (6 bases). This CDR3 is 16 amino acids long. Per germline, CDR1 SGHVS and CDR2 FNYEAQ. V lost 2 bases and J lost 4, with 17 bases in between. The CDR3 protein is CASSLSVAGVGETQYF. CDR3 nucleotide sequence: TGTGCCAGCAGCTTAAGCGTCGCAGGGGTGGGAGAGACCCAGTACTTC.

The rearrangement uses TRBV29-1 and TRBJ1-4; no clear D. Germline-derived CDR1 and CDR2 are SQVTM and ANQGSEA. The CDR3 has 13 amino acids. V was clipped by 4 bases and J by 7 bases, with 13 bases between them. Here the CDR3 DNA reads TGCAGCGTTGCTGCGGCGGTGGGTGAAAAACTGTTTTTT. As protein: CSVAAAVGEKLFF.

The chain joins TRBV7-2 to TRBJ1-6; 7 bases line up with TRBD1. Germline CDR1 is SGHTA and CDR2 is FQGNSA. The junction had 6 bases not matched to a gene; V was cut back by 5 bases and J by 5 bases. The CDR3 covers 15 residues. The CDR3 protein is CASSPRQGDNSPLHF. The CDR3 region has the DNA TGTGCCAGCAGCCCGCGACAGGGAGATAATTCACCCCTCCACTTT. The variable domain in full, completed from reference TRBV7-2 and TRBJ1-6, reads GAGVSQSPSNKVTEKGKDVELRCDPISGHTALYWYRQSLGQGLEFLIYFQGNSAPDKSGLPSDRFSAERTGGSVSTLTIQRTQQEDSAVYLCASSPRQGDNSPLHFGNGTRLTVT.

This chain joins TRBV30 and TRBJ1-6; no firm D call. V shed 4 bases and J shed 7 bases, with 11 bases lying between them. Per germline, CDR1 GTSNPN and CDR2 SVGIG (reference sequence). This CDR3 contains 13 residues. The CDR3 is CAWKESHNSPLHF. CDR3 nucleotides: TGTGCCTGGAAGGAGTCCCACAATTCACCCCTCCACTTT.

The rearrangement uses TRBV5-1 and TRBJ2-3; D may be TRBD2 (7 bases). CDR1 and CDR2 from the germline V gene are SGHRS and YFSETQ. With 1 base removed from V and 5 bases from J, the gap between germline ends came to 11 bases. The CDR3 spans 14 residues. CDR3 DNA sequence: TGCGCCAGCAGCTTGCGGGGGGCAGTAGATACGCAGTATTTT. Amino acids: CASSLRGAVDTQYF.

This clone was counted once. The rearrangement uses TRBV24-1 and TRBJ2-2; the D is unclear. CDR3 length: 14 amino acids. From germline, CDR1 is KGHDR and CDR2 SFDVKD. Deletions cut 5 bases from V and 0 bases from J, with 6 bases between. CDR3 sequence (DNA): TGTGCCACCAGTGGGCAACCGAACACCGGGGAGCTGTTTTTT. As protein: CATSGQPNTGELFF.